This TCR beta chain was sequenced for a study of response to subunit inactivated influenza vaccine (dated by TCRdb to 2016 to 2019). For the study in its entirety: The study used deep quantitative T cell receptor repertoire profiling to track responses to a trivalent subunit inactivated influenza vaccine. Study-wide findings and limitations: The authors proposed that each seasonal influenza vaccination may bring in only a limited number of new T cells.

The time point label corresponds to: more than 35 days after influenza vaccine administration. Receptor libraries were prepared by RT-PCR. TCRdb shows the sequencer as Illumina HiSeq 2500. Using fastp at Q25 and MiXCR, TCRdb reprocessed the public reads and kept productive beta chains. Rows merge per CDR3 protein into single entries with the most common DNA and genes. For this sample there are 160,000 or so distinct CDR3 sequences; about a tenth appear just once. Roughly an eighth of the sample lies in the top ten. The V and J ends are trimmed by 2 bases and 12 bases, leaving 14 bases between them. The cysteine opens and the phenylalanine closes a CDR3 of 14 amino acids. Only the CDR3 DNA stays, 42 bases, in frame from base 1. This clonotype was seen ten or more times. This clone's antigen is unknown. The sample holds no much larger clone one base away, and base qualities are not on file.

Sequenced material: non-naive T cells sorted from PBMCs, taken 40 to 50 days after vaccination. The cell subset or site label corresponds to: memory T cell fraction. This receptor was obtained from a man aged 50-60 years who received an inactivated influenza vaccine. Donor details come from another sample of the same person, matched by shared clones. The rearranged chain carries TRBV12-3 or TRBV12-4 and TRBJ2-6, with an unclear D gene assignment. The nucleotide sequence reads TGTGCCAGCAGTTTACGAGAGGCCGGCAGCGTCCTGACTTTC. Protein translation: CASSLREAGSVLTF.